The next 18 T cell receptor beta chains were all read from a single sample in a study of cytomegalovirus exposure and HLA in healthy donors. The PCR ran on 60 Vbeta and 13 Jbeta primers. Sequencing was performed with immunoSEQ multiplex PCR; in TCRdb, only in-frame clones are kept and a portion is missing. The data show 140,000 to 150,000 clones, with 55% to 85% seen just once and 2.1% held by the top ten. Source material: PBMCs. The receptors derive from a man aged 40-49 years in good health and CMV-seronegative.

V gene TRBV20-1 combines with J gene TRBJ1-2; the D is unclear. V lost 5 bases to trimming and J lost 1 base, with 2 bases between them. Germline-derived CDR1 and CDR2 are DFQATT and SNEGSKA (reference sequence). The CDR3 is made up of 10 amino acids. The CDR3 nucleotides read TGCAGTGCTCGTAACTATGGCTACACCTTC. Its translation: CSARNYGYTF.

The chain recombines TRBV7-9 with TRBJ2-3; 8 positions agree with TRBD1. In germline, CDR1 is SEHNR, CDR2 FQNEAQ (reference sequence). With V trimmed by 2 bases and J by 5 bases, 6 bases remained unmatched. The CDR3 has 15 residues. The CDR3 region has the DNA TGTGCCAGCAGCTTAAGACAGGGGCGGGGAGATACGCAGTATTTT. This encodes CASSLRQGRGDTQYF.

V and J are TRBV18 and TRBJ2-7; D is possibly TRBD2 (6 bases). Germline V lookup: CDR1 KGHSH, CDR2 LQKENI. The CDR3 totals 14 residues. With 1 base removed from V and 4 bases from J, the gap between germline ends came to 11 bases. The DNA for the CDR3 is TGTGCCAGCTCACCACAGGAGGGCATTTACGAGCAGTACTTC. This sequence encodes CASSPQEGIYEQYF.

Here the CDR3 reads CASSPPGGSGGYTF. CDR3 nucleotide sequence: TGTGCCAGCTCACCACCGGGGGGTTCGGGCGGCTACACCTTC. This chain joins TRBV18 and TRBJ1-2, with D perhaps matching TRBD1 (5 bases). Between the trimmed V and J ends, which lost 0 bases and 8 bases, there was a span of 13 bases. This CDR3 has 14 amino acids. CDR1 and CDR2 (germline): KGHSH, LQKENI.

This clone was found a few times. CDR3 sequence reads: CASSSHPSGANVLTF. CDR3 in DNA: TGTGCCAGCAGTTCACACCCGTCTGGGGCCAACGTCCTGACTTTC. The chain joins TRBV27 to TRBJ2-6; D ambiguous. The CDR3 is 15 residues long. The V gene lost 4 bases and the J gene lost 1 base, with 8 bases spanning the gap. The V gene's germline CDR1 is MNHEY and CDR2 SMNVEV (reference sequence).

The chain employs TRBV2 and TRBJ1-1; D gene ambiguous. The V gene lost 6 bases and the J gene lost 1 base, with 6 bases spanning the gap. The CDR3 contains 12 residues. Per germline, CDR1 SNHLY and CDR2 FYNNEI. The DNA for the CDR3 is TGTGCCAGCAGGCAAGCGAACACTGAAGCTTTCTTT. It is translated as CASRQANTEAFF. Combining the CDR3 with reference TRBV2 and TRBJ1-1 gives the whole variable domain EPEVTQTPSHQVTQMGQEVILRCVPISNHLYFYWYRQILGQKVEFLVSFYNNEISEKSEIFDDQFSVERPDGSNFTLKIRSTKLEDSAMYFCASRQANTEAFFGQGTRLTVV.

The genes are TRBV11-2 and TRBJ2-5, with a weak D call TRBD2 (5 bases). This CDR3 is 15 amino acids long. The germline gives CDR1 SGHAT, CDR2 FQNNGV. The V and J ends lost 4 bases and 5 bases respectively, with 17 bases between them. This CDR3 is CASSSGVGKTETQYF. CDR3 DNA sequence: TGTGCCAGCAGCTCAGGTGTCGGGAAGACTGAGACCCAGTACTTC. Full variable domain (missing parts from reference TRBV11-2 and TRBJ2-5): EAGVAQSPRYKIIEKRQSVAFWCNPISGHATLYWYQQILGQGPKLLIQFQNNGVVDDSQLPKDRFSAERLKGVDSTLKIQPAKLEDSAVYLCASSSGVGKTETQYFGPGTRLLVL.

This clone has a single count. This chain links TRBV11-2 with TRBJ2-5; no clear D. The CDR3 runs to 12 residues. CDR1 and CDR2 from the germline V gene are SGHAT and FQNNGV. Trimming pared 2 bases from V and 4 bases from J, leaving 5 bases between. The CDR3 bases are TGTGCCAGCAGCTTAACGGTAGAGACCCAGTACTTC. Protein product: CASSLTVETQYF. Full variable domain (remainder filled in from reference TRBV11-2 and TRBJ2-5): EAGVAQSPRYKIIEKRQSVAFWCNPISGHATLYWYQQILGQGPKLLIQFQNNGVVDDSQLPKDRFSAERLKGVDSTLKIQPAKLEDSAVYLCASSLTVETQYFGPGTRLLVL.

The chain combines TRBV7-2 with TRBJ1-1; a possible D gene is TRBD1 (6 bases). Germline CDR1 reads SGHTA; CDR2 reads FQGNSA. The CDR3 sequence is 14 residues long. V was pared by 4 bases and J by 3 bases, with 12 bases between. The CDR3 region is CASSSGTGYTEAFF. CDR3 bases: TGTGCCAGCAGCTCCGGAACAGGGTACACTGAAGCTTTCTTT.

V usage is TRBV5-1 and J usage is TRBJ2-5; 7 positions agree with TRBD2. The last part of the DNA fits TRBJ2-7 better; the J call may be wrong. Germline-derived CDR1 and CDR2 are SGHRS and YFSETQ. The CDR3 loop spans 14 amino acids. This CDR3 reads CASSLPGRAYEQYF. For the CDR3, the DNA is TGCGCCAGCAGCTTACCAGGGAGGGCCTACGAGCAGTACTTC.

The V call is TRBV10-3, the J call TRBJ1-2, with TRBD1 matching 7 bases. The CDR3 runs to 21 residues. The V gene's germline CDR1 is ENHRY and CDR2 SYGVKD. J lost 4 bases, V lost 2 bases, and 25 bases had no gene match. This chain's CDR3 is CAISERRLGTARKDKFYGYTF. CDR3 nucleotide sequence: TGTGCCATCAGTGAGCGGCGGCTAGGGACAGCGAGGAAGGACAAATTCTATGGCTACACCTTC.

The CDR3 DNA reads as TGTGCCAGCAGTTACGGGCAGGGATTCAATCAGCCCCAGCATTTT. Protein sequence: CASSYGQGFNQPQHF. The chain has TRBV6-6 and TRBJ1-5, with a weak D call TRBD1 (5 bases). Trimming took 2 bases from V and 3 from J, leaving 11 bases between them. This CDR3 region has 15 residues. Germline lookup yields CDR1 MNHNY and CDR2 SVGAGI (reference sequence).

The chain carries TRBV7-2 and TRBJ2-3; D may be TRBD1 (5 bases). V lost 6 bases and J lost 0, with 13 bases in between. This CDR3 comprises 15 residues. CDR1 SGHTA and CDR2 FQGNSA come from the germline V gene. The CDR3 sequence: CASSRQPSSTDTQYF. In DNA form, the CDR3 reads TGTGCCAGCAGTCGACAGCCATCTAGCACAGATACGCAGTATTTT.

This chain connects TRBV7-2 to TRBJ2-1; the match to TRBD2 covers 11 bases. There are 15 residues in the CDR3. Germline lookup yields CDR1 SGHTA and CDR2 FQGNSA. Trimming cost V 1 base and J 8 bases; bases outside gene matches: 4. CDR3 sequence reads: CASSLGTSGGHEQFF. CDR3 bases: TGTGCCAGCAGCTTAGGCACTAGCGGGGGCCATGAGCAGTTCTTC.

The chain couples TRBV7-2 to TRBJ1-1; D perhaps matches TRBD1 (6 bases). The CDR3 covers 15 residues. V was trimmed by 5 bases and J by 2 bases, leaving 15 bases between them. CDR1 is SGHTA, CDR2 FQGNSA, per germline. The CDR3 sequence is CASSIPGHLNTEAFF. CDR3 DNA sequence: TGTGCCAGCAGCATTCCGGGACACCTAAACACTGAAGCTTTCTTT.

This clone showed up just a few times. The rearrangement uses TRBV9 and TRBJ2-2; TRBD2 matches 9 bases. This CDR3 is 16 amino acids long. Germline V CDR1 and CDR2: SGDLS, YYNGEE. V was clipped by 2 bases and J by 6 bases; unmatched bases: 8. The CDR3 protein is CASSVGSGSISGELFF. In DNA, the CDR3 is TGTGCCAGCAGCGTCGGTAGCGGGAGTATTTCCGGGGAGCTGTTTTTT.

The V and J genes are TRBV4-1 and TRBJ2-1; D ambiguous. The germline CDR1 and CDR2 sequences are MGHRA and YSYEKL. The CDR3 contains 15 residues. Trimming pared 4 bases from V and 0 bases from J, leaving 10 bases between. The CDR3 DNA is TGCGCCAGCAGCCCTCTAGGTAGCTCCTACAATGAGCAGTTCTTC. Translated, it gives CASSPLGSSYNEQFF.

V and J are TRBV11-2 and TRBJ2-2; 8 nucleotides match TRBD2. This CDR3 region has 16 residues. V shed 5 bases, J shed 6 bases, and the junction held 11 bases outside the gene matches. CDR1 and CDR2 (germline): SGHAT, FQNNGV. CDR3 DNA: TGTGCCAGCAGCCCTATTAGCGGGAAAAGGGCCGGGGAGCTGTTTTTT. Translated: CASSPISGKRAGELFF.